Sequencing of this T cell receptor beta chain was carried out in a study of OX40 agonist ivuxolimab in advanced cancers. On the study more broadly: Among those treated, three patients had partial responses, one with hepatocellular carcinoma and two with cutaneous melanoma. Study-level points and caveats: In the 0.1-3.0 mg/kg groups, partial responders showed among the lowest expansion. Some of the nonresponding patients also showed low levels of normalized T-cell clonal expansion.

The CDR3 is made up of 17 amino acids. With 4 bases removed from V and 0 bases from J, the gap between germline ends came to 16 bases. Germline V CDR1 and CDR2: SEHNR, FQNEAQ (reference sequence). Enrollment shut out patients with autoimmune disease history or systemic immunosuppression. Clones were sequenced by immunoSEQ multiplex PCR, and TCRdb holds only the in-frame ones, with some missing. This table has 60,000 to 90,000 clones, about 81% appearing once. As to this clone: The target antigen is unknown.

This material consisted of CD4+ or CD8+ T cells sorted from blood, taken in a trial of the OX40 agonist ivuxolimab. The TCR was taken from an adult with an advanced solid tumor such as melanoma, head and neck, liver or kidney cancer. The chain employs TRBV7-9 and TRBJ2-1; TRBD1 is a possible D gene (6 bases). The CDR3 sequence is CASSSGQTLSSYNEQFF. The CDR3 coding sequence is TGTGCCAGCAGCTCCGGACAGACCCTTAGCTCCTACAATGAGCAGTTCTTC.